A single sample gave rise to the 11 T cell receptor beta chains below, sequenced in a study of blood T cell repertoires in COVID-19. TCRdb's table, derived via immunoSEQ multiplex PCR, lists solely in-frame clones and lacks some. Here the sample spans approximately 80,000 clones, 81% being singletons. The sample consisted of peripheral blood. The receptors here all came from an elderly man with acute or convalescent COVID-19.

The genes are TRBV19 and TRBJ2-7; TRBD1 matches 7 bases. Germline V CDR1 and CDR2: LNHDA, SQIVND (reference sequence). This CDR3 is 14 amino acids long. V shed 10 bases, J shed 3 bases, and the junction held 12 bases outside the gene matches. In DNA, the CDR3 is TGTGCCACTGCTTCACGGCAGGGGGACTACGAGCAGTACTTC. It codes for CATASRQGDYEQYF. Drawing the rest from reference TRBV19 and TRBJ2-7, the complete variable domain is DGGITQSPKYLFRKEGQNVTLSCEQNLNHDAMYWYRQDPGQGLRLIYYSQIVNDFQKGDIAEGYSVSREKKESFPLTVTSAQKNPTAFYLCATASRQGDYEQYFGPGTRLTVT.

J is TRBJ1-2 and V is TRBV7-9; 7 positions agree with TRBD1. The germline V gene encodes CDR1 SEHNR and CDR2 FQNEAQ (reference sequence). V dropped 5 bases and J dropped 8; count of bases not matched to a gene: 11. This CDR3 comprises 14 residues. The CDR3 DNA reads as TGTGCCAGCAGCAATACGGACAGGAGAGGGGGCTACACCTTC. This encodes CASSNTDRRGGYTF.

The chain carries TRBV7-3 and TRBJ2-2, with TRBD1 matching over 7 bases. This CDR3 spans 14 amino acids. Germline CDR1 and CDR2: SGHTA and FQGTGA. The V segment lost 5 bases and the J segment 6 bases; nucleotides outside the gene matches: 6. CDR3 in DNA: TGTGCCAGCAGCCTTGGGACAGTAGCCGGGGAGCTGTTTTTT. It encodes CASSLGTVAGELFF.

CDR3 sequence: CASSRSYNSPLHF. The CDR3 DNA is TGTGCCAGCAGCCGTAGCTATAATTCACCCCTCCACTTT. The rearrangement joins TRBV7-2 to TRBJ1-6; unclear D gene. CDR3 length: 13 residues. The germline V and J ends were trimmed by 5 bases and 3 bases, with 5 bases remaining between them. From germline, CDR1 is SGHTA and CDR2 FQGNSA.

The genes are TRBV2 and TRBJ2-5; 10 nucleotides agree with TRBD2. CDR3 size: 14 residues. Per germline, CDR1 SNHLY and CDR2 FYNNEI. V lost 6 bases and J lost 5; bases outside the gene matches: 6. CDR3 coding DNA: TGTGCCAGCAGGGAGCGGGAGGGCCTCGAGACCCAGTACTTC. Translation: CASREREGLETQYF.

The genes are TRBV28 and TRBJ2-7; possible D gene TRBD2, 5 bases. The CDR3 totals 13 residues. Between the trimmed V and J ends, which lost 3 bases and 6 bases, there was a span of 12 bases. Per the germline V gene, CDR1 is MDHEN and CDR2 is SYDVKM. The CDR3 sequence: CASSFGPRGEQYF. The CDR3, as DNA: TGTGCCAGCAGTTTCGGCCCTCGGGGCGAGCAGTACTTC.

In DNA form, the CDR3 reads TGCGCCAGCAGCTTGGTGGCGGCAACTAATGAAAAACTGTTTTTT. Translation: CASSLVAATNEKLFF. The J gene is TRBJ1-4, the V gene TRBV5-1; D not certain. Trimming took off 0 bases at V and 0 bases at J, with 6 bases between the two ends. The CDR3 consists of 15 residues. Per germline, CDR1 SGHRS and CDR2 YFSETQ.

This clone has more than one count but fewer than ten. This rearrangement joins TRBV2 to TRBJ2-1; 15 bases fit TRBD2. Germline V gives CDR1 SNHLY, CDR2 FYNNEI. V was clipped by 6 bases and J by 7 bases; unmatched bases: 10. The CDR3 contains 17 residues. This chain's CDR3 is CASRVRGTSGRRNEQFF. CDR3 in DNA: TGTGCCAGCAGGGTCCGTGGGACTAGCGGGAGGAGAAATGAGCAGTTCTTC.

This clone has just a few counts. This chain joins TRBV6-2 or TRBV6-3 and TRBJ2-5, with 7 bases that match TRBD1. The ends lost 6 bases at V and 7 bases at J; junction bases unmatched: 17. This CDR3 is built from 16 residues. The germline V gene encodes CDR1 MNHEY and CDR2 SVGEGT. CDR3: CASSPRDSQRDVTQYF. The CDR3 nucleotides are TGTGCCAGCAGCCCCCGGGACAGCCAGAGGGACGTGACCCAGTACTTC.

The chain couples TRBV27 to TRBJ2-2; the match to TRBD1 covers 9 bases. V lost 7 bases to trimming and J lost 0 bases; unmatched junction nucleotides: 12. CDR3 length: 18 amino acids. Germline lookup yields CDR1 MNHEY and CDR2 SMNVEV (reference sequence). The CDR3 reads CASTPGTGRGTNTGELFF. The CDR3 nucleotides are TGTGCCAGCACCCCCGGGACAGGGAGGGGTACGAACACCGGGGAGCTGTTTTTT.

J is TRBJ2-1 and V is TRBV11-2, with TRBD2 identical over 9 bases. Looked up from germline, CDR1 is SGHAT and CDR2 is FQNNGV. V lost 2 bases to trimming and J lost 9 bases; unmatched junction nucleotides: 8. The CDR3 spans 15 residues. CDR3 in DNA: TGTGCCAGCAGCTTACAAGGGACTAGCCTTGGTGAGCAGTTCTTC. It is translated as CASSLQGTSLGEQFF.